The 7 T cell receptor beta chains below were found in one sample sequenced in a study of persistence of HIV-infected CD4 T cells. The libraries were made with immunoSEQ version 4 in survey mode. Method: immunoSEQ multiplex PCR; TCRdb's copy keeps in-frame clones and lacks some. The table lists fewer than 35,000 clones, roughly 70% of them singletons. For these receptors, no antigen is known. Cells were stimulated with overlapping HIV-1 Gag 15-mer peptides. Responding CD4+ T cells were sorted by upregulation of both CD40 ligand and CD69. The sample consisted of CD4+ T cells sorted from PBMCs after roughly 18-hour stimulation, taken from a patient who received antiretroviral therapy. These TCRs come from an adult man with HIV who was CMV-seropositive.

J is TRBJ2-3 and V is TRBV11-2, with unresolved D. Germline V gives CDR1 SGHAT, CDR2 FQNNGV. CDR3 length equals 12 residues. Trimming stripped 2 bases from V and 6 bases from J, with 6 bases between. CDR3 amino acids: CASSLNVDTQYF. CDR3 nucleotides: TGTGCCAGCAGCTTAAATGTGGATACGCAGTATTTT.

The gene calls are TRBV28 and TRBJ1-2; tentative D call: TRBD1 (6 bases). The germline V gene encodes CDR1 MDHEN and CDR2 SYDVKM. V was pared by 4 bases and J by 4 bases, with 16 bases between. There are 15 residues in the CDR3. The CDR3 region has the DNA TGTGCCAGCAGTTCGAATGAAGGGGGGACCTATGGCTACACCTTC. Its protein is CASSSNEGGTYGYTF.

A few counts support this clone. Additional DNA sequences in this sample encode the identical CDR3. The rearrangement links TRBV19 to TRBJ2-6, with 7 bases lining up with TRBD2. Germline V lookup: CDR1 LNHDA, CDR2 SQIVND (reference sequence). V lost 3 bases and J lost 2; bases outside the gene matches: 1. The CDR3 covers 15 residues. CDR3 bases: TGTGCCAGTAGTATCGGGGGGACTGGGGCCAACGTCCTGACTTTC. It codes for CASSIGGTGANVLTF.

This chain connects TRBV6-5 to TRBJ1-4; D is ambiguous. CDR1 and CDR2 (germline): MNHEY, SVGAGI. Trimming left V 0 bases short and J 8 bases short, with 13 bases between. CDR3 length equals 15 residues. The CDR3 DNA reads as TGTGCCAGCAGTTACTCGGGCGGATTCGGCGAAAAACTGTTTTTT. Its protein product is CASSYSGGFGEKLFF.

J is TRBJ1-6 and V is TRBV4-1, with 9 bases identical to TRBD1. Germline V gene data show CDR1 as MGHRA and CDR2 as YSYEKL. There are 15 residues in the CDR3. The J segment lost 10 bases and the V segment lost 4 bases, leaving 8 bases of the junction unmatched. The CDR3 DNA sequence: TGCGCCAGCAGCCGCCCGGGACAGGGTGGGTCACCCCTCCACTTT. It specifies CASSRPGQGGSPLHF.

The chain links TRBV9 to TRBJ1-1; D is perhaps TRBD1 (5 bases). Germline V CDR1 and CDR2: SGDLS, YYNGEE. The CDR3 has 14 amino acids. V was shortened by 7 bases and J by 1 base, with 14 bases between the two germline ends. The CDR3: CASCLGAGNTEAFF. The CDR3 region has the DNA TGTGCCAGCTGTCTCGGGGCAGGGAACACTGAAGCTTTCTTT.

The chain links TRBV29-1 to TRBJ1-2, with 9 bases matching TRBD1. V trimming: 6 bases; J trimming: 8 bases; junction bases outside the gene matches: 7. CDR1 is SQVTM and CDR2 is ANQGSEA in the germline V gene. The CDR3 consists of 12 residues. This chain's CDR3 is CSVSGQGGGYTF. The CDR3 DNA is TGCAGCGTATCGGGACAGGGTGGAGGCTACACCTTC. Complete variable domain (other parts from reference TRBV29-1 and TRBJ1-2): SAVISQKPSRDICQRGTSLTIQCQVDSQVTMMFWYRQQPGQSLTLIATANQGSEATYESGFVIDKFPISRPNLTFSTLTVSNMSPEDSSIYLCSVSGQGGGYTFGSGTRLTVV.